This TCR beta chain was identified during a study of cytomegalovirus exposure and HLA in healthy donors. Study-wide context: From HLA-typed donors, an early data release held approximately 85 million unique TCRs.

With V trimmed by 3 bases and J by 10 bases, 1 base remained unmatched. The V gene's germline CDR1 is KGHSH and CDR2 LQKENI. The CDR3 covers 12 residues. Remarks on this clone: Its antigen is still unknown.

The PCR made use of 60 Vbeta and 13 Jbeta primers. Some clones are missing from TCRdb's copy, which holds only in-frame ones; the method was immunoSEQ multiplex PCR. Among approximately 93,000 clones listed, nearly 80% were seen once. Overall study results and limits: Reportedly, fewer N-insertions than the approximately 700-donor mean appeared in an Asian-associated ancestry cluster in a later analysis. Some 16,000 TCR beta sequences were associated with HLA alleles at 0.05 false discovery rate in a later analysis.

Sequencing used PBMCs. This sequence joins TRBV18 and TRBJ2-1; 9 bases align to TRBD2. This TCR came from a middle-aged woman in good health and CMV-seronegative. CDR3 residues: CASSPGLAEQFF. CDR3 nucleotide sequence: TGTGCCAGCTCACCGGGACTAGCAGAGCAGTTCTTC.